These 11 T cell receptor beta chains were sequenced from one sample in a study of post-analysis software for immune sequencing data. The authors incorporated unique molecular identifiers into the TCR beta cDNA libraries. TCRdb fed the PCR reads into MiXCR, producing one record per CDR3 protein. The table lists approximately 360,000 distinct CDR3 sequences, less than 40% of them singletons. General observations from the study: TRBV5-6, TRBV5-1 and TRBV20-1 were among several TRBV segments more frequent in patients than controls.

These TCRs are of unknown antigen specificity. The sample comprised blood. Source of these receptors: a girl aged 5 to 17 with multiple sclerosis.

The chain has TRBV12-3 or TRBV12-4 and TRBJ1-4; D is unresolved. Trimming took off 0 bases at V and 8 bases at J, with 7 bases between the two ends. The length of the CDR3 is 13 residues. CDR3 in DNA: TGTGCCAGCAGTTTAGCGGGAGACGAAAAACTGTTTTTT. It specifies CASSLAGDEKLFF.

The CDR3 sequence is CASSRLQGAQETQYF. The CDR3 DNA is TGCGCCAGCAGCCGCCTACAGGGGGCCCAAGAGACCCAGTACTTC. This chain connects TRBV5-1 to TRBJ2-5, with 9 bases fitting TRBD1. The CDR3 has 15 residues. V lost 4 bases and J lost 1; bases outside the gene matches: 5. Germline V gives CDR1 SGHRS, CDR2 YFSETQ.

This clonotype has a handful of counts. This CDR3 reads CASSPFPGIAEAFF. The CDR3 nucleotides are TGTGCCAGCAGCCCTTTCCCAGGGATCGCTGAAGCTTTCTTT. The genes are TRBV7-3 and TRBJ1-1; D perhaps matches TRBD1 (5 bases). The CDR3 totals 14 residues. V was trimmed by 5 bases and J by 6 bases, leaving 16 bases between them. CDR1 is SGHTA, CDR2 FQGTGA, per germline.

This clonotype was seen more than once but under ten times. The chain combines TRBV27 with TRBJ2-5; TRBD2 is a possible D gene (5 bases). Between the trimmed V and J ends, which lost 6 bases and 4 bases, there was a span of 12 bases. The CDR3 sequence is 13 residues long. CDR1 is MNHEY and CDR2 is SMNVEV in the germline V gene (reference sequence). In nucleotides, the CDR3 is TGTGCCAGCAGCGCTAGCTTTCGAGAGACCCAGTACTTC. Translating gives CASSASFRETQYF.

In the case of this clonotype: The germline gene is not matched at one end of the junction; a read error may be the cause. The chain combines TRBV6-7 with TRBJ2-7; 7 bases line up with TRBD1. TRBV6-7 belongs to the ORF category, with a function that is uncertain. CDR3 length equals 17 residues. CDR3 nucleotides: TGTACCAGCAGCTACAGACAAGGACAGGCGAGCATCGACGAGCAGTACTTC. Its protein is CTSSYRQGQASIDEQYF.

The J gene is TRBJ2-7, the V gene TRBV12-5; no reliable D call. Trimming took 5 bases from V and 0 from J, leaving 5 bases between them. The CDR3 is 12 amino acids. Germline loops: CDR1 LGHNT, CDR2 FRNRAP. The chain's CDR3 is CASGILSYEQYF. CDR3 nucleotides: TGTGCTAGTGGTATACTCTCCTACGAGCAGTACTTC.

The rearrangement links TRBV11-2 to TRBJ1-3, with D perhaps matching TRBD1 (5 bases). V lost 5 bases and J lost 3, with 20 bases in between. Per the germline V gene, CDR1 is SGHAT and CDR2 is FQNNGV. This CDR3 is 17 amino acids long. CDR3 sequence reads: CASSQIGEGPDGNTIYF. The CDR3 nucleotides read TGTGCCAGCAGCCAGATCGGGGAGGGGCCCGATGGAAACACCATATATTTT.

This clonotype was detected many times. This chain uses TRBV7-2 with TRBJ1-6; D is undetermined. CDR1 and CDR2 from the germline V gene are SGHTA and FQGNSA. The V end lost 5 bases, the J end lost 6 bases, and 8 bases lay between the germline ends. There are 13 residues in the CDR3. The CDR3 DNA reads as TGTGCCAGCAGCGATGTGGGTAATTCACCCCTCCACTTT. Translated: CASSDVGNSPLHF.

This clonotype showed up just a few times. This chain links TRBV12-3 or TRBV12-4 with TRBJ2-7; D ambiguous. V lost 3 bases and J lost 3, with 9 bases in between. The CDR3 spans 13 residues. The CDR3 is CASSFDAVYEQYF. The CDR3 DNA reads as TGTGCCAGCAGTTTCGACGCCGTCTACGAGCAGTACTTC.

The rearrangement joins TRBV29-1 to TRBJ1-1, with D perhaps TRBD1 (5 bases). CDR3 size: 15 residues. Trimming cost V 4 bases and J 4 bases, with 19 bases left between them. Germline CDR1 reads SQVTM; CDR2 reads ANQGSEA. The CDR3: CSVAGAGRDGTEAFF. In nucleotides, the CDR3 is TGCAGCGTTGCTGGGGCAGGGAGGGACGGCACTGAAGCTTTCTTT.

The rearrangement uses TRBV6-2 or TRBV6-3 and TRBJ1-5; tentative D call: TRBD1 (5 bases). CDR1 is MNHEY, CDR2 SVGEGT, per germline. The V end was cut by 6 bases, the J end by 0 bases, with 15 bases between. The CDR3 is 16 amino acids. The chain's CDR3 is CASSHPPGLSNQPQHF. The DNA of the CDR3 is TGTGCCAGCAGCCATCCGCCGGGGCTTAGCAATCAGCCCCAGCATTTT.